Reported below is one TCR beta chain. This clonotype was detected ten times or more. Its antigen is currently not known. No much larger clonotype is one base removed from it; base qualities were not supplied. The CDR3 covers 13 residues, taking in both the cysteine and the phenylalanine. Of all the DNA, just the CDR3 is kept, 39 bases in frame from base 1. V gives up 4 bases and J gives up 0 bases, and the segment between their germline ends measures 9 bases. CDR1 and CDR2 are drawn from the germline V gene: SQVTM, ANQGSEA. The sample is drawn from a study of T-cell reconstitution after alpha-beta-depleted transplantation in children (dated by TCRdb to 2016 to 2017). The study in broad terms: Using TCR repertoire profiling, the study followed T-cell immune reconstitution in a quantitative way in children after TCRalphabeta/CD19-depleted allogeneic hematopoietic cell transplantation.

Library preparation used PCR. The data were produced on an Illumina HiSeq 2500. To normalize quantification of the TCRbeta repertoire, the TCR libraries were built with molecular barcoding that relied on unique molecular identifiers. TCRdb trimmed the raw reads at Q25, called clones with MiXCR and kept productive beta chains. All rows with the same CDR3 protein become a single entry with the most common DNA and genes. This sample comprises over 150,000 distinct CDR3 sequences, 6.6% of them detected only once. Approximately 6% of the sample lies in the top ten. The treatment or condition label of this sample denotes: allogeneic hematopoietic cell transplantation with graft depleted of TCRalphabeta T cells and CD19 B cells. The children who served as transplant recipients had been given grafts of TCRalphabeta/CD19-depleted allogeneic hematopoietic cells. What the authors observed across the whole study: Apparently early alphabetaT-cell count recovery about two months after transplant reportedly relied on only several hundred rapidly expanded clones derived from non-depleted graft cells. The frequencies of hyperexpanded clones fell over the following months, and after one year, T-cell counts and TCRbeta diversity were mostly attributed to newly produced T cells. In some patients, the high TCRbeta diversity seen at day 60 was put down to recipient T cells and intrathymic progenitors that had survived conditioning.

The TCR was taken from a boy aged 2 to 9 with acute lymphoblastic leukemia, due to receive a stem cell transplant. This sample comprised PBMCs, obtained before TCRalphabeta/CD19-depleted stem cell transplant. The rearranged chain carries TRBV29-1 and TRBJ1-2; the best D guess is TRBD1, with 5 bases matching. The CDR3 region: CSVGQLANYGYTF. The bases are TGCAGCGTTGGACAGTTAGCTAACTATGGCTACACCTTC.